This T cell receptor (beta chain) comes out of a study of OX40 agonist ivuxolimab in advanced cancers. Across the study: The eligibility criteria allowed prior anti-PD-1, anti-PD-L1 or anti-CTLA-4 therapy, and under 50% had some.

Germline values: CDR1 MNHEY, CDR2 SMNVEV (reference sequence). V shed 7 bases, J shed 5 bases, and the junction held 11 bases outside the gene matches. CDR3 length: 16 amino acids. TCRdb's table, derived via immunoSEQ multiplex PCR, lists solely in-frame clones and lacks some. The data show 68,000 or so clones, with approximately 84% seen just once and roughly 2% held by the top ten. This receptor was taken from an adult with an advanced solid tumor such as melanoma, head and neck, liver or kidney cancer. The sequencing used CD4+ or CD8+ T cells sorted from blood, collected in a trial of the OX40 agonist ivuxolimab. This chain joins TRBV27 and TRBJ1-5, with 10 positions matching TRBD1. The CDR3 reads CASMPAGQGTYQPQHF. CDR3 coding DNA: TGTGCCAGCATGCCTGCGGGACAGGGGACCTATCAGCCCCAGCATTTT.